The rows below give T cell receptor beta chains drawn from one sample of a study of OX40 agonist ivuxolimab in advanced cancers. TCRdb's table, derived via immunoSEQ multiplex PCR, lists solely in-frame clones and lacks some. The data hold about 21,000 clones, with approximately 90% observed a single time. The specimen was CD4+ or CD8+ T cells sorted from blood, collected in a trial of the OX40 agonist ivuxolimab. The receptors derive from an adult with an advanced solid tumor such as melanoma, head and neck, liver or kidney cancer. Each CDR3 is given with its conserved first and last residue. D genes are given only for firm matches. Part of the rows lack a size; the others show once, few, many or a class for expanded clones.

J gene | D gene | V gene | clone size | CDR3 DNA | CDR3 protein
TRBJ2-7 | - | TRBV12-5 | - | TGTGCTAGTGGTTTGCGGCACGGCGAGCAGTACTTC | CASGLRHGEQYF
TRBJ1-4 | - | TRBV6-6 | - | TGTGCCAGCAGCTCCCCTCGGGGGGGGGAAAAACTGTTTTTT | CASSSPRGGEKLFF
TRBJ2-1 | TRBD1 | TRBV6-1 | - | TGTGCCAGCGGGCCGGGACAGGGTCCTACGAATGAGCAGTTCTTC | CASGPGQGPTNEQFF
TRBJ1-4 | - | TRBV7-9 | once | TGTGCCAGCAGCTTAGGGGGGGTCGGAACTAATGAAAAACTGTTTTTT | CASSLGGVGTNEKLFF
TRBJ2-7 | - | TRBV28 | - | TGTGCCAGCAGTTTACTTGACACACCCGAGCAGTACTTC | CASSLLDTPEQYF
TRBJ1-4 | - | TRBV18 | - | TGTGCCAGCTCACTATATCCAGGGAAAACTAATGAAAAACTGTTTTTT | CASSLYPGKTNEKLFF
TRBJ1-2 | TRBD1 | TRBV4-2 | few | TGTGCCAGCAGGCTACAGGGGTTACAGGGCTACACCTTC | CASRLQGLQGYTF
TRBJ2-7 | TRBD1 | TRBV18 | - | TGTGCCAGCTCACCATCGACAGGGAGAACCTACGAGCAGTACTTC | CASSPSTGRTYEQYF
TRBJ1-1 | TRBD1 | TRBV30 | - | TGTGCCTGGAGCTCGACAGGGGTCACTGAAGCTTTCTTT | CAWSSTGVTEAFF
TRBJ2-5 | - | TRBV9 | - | TGTGCCAGCAGCGCCACTTCTGAGTATGGAGAGACCCAGTACTTC | CASSATSEYGETQYF
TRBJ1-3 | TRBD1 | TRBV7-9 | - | TGTGCCAGCAGCGCAACAGGGGATGGAAACACCATATATTTT | CASSATGDGNTIYF
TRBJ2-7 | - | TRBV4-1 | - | TGCGCCAGCAGCCAAGGACGGTCCTACGAGCAGTACTTC | CASSQGRSYEQYF
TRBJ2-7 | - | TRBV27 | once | TGTGCCAGCAGTTTAAGCGGTATTTCCTACGAGCAGTACTTC | CASSLSGISYEQYF
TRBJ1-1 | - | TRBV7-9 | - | TGTGCCAGCAGCTTATCAGGTATTACTGAAGCTTTCTTT | CASSLSGITEAFF
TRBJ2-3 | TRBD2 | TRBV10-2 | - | TGCGCCAGCGCTGGGACTAGCGGCTACACAGATACGCAGTATTTT | CASAGTSGYTDTQYF
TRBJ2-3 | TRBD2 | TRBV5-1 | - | TGCGCCAGCAGCCACCGACTAGCGGGACGATCCACAGATACGCAGTATTTT | CASSHRLAGRSTDTQYF
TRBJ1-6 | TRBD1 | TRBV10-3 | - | TGTGCCATCAGTGATGTCCCGACAGGGGGAGTTAATTCACCCCTCCACTTT | CAISDVPTGGVNSPLHF
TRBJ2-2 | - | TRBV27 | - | TGTGCCAGCAGTTTATCCCCAAGACAGGACCGCACCGGGGAGCTGTTTTTT | CASSLSPRQDRTGELFF
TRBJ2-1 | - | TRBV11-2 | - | TGTGCCAGCAGCTTAGGTCTGTCCAATGAGCAGTTCTTC | CASSLGLSNEQFF
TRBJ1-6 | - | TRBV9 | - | TGTGCCAGCAGCGCTCAGGGGACCTATAATTCACCCCTCCACTTT | CASSAQGTYNSPLHF
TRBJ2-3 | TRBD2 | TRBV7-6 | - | TGTGCCAGCAGCTTACGGGGGGGCCCAGATACGCAGTATTTT | CASSLRGGPDTQYF
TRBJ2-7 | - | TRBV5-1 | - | TGCGCCAGCAGCTTGGAGGTAGGGAGAGGATTCGACGAGCAGTACTTC | CASSLEVGRGFDEQYF
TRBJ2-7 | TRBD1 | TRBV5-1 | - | TGCGCCAGCACCGACAGGGCCGTTACCTACGAGCAGTACTTC | CASTDRAVTYEQYF
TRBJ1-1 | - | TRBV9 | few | TGTGCCAGCAGCGGGATTTCCACTGAAGCTTTCTTT | CASSGISTEAFF
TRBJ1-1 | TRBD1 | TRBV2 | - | TGTGCCAGCAGATTGCGACAGGGTATTGCTGAAGCTTTCTTT | CASRLRQGIAEAFF